This T cell receptor beta chain originates from a study of control samples from healthy donors and cancer patients. V dropped 0 bases and J dropped 5; count of bases not matched to a gene: 4. This CDR3 region has 15 residues. Germline V lookup: CDR1 SGHRS, CDR2 YFSETQ. The repertoire was sequenced with immunoSEQ multiplex PCR; TCRdb's copy has only in-frame clones and lacks some. Of 40,000 or so clones listed, around 90% were seen once; the top ten hold around a fifth. The sequenced material came from PBMCs. The receptor was isolated from a woman aged 40 to 50 with head and neck cancer. V gene TRBV5-1 combines with J gene TRBJ1-5; 8 bases align to TRBD1. The CDR3 spells CASSLEGQGYQPQHF. CDR3 nucleotides: TGCGCCAGCAGCTTGGAAGGACAGGGCTATCAGCCCCAGCATTTT.